This T cell receptor beta chain was recorded in a study of cytomegalovirus exposure and HLA in healthy donors. Unmatched junction bases numbered 11, after V lost 3 bases and J lost 4 bases. The CDR3 consists of 16 residues. Germline V CDR1 and CDR2: LNHDA, SQIVND (reference sequence). Study findings and constraints: Indistinguishability led to the exclusion of some V segments, TRBV6-2 and TRBV6-3 included. What TCR beta sequences reportedly achieved was accurate prediction of HLA-A and HLA-B alleles in most subjects.

This clone turned up a few times. Its specificity is unknown. Other nucleotide sequences in the sample specify the same CDR3. PCR involved 60 Vbeta and 13 Jbeta primers. Under the authors' procedure: It was a later analysis that counted approximately 81 million unique TCR beta chains, of which some 12 million were shared. Only in-frame clones appear in the TCRdb table, and some are missing; sequencing was by immunoSEQ multiplex PCR. V, J and clone size are taken as reported in that table, and D and trimming were inferred from the DNA itself. The sample has fewer than 65,000 clones; 70% to 85% are singletons.

The chain recombines TRBV19 with TRBJ2-5; 7 bases fit TRBD1. The clonotype comes from a woman in her thirties or forties in good health and CMV-seropositive. Sequencing input: PBMCs. The CDR3 sequence is CASSITIGQVPETQYF. Here the CDR3 DNA reads TGTGCCAGTAGTATCACTATCGGACAGGTACCAGAGACCCAGTACTTC.